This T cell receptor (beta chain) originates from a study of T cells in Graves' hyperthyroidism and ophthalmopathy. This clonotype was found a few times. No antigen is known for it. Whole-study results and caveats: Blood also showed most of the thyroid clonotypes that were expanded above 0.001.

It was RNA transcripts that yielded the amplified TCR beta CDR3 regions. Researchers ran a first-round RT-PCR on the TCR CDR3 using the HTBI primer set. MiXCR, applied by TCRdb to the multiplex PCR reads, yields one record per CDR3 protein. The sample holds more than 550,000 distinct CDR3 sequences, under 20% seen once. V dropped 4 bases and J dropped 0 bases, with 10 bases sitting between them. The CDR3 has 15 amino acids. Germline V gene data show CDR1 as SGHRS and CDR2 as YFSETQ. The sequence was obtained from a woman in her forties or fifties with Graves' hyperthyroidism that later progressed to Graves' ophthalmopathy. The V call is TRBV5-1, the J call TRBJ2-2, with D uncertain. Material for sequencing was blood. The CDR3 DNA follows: TGCGCCAGCAGCCTCAGAACTACGAACACCGGGGAGCTGTTTTTT. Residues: CASSLRTTNTGELFF.